Listed here are 22 T cell receptor beta chains from one sample, sequenced in a study of Graves' ophthalmopathy and Graves' hyperthyroidism. Researchers took RNA transcripts and amplified TCR beta CDR3 regions from them. First-round RT-PCR employed HTBI primers, with a second-round multiplex PCR after it. MiXCR, run by TCRdb on the multiplex PCR reads, gives a single entry per CDR3 protein. The sample contains roughly 220,000 distinct CDR3 sequences, 45% to 55% of which appear only once. Sequenced: peripheral blood. These receptors were taken from an adult man with Graves' ophthalmopathy.

This clonotype was observed a few times. The chain has TRBV9 and TRBJ2-5, with 13 bases identical to TRBD2. Germline V gene data show CDR1 as SGDLS and CDR2 as YYNGEE. With 0 bases clipped from V and 4 bases from J, the junction kept 3 bases outside the gene matches. The CDR3 length is 16 residues. The CDR3 is CASSVGTSGGSETQYF. CDR3 nucleotides: TGTGCCAGCAGCGTAGGGACTAGCGGGGGTTCAGAGACCCAGTACTTC.

The DNA of the CDR3 is TGTGCCAGCAGTCCCCAGGGGCGGGTCACTGAAGCTTTCTTT. Translation: CASSPQGRVTEAFF. The chain carries TRBV12-3 or TRBV12-4 and TRBJ1-1; maybe TRBD1 (6 bases). V was trimmed by 5 bases and J by 4 bases, leaving 14 bases between them. The CDR3 length is 14 residues.

CDR3 amino acids: CATSDLLTGTNTGELFF. CDR3 in DNA: TGTGCCACCAGTGACCTCCTGACAGGGACGAACACCGGGGAGCTGTTTTTT. The chain uses TRBV24-1 and TRBJ2-2; 7 nucleotides line up with TRBD1. Germline V gene data show CDR1 as KGHDR and CDR2 as SFDVKD. With V trimmed by 4 bases and J by 0 bases, 7 bases remained unmatched. CDR3 size: 17 residues.

This clonotype was counted a single time. A much bigger clone sits one base away, suggesting this may be a read error. V and J are TRBV15 and TRBJ2-5, with 7 bases fitting TRBD1. Germline V gene data show CDR1 as LNHNV and CDR2 as YYDKDF (reference sequence). CDR3 length: 15 amino acids. CDR3 coding DNA: TGTGCCACCAGCAGACCGACAGGGCTAAGGGAGACCCGGTACTTC. The encoded protein is CATSRPTGLRETRYF.

This clonotype appeared many times. This chain links TRBV29-1 with TRBJ1-2; D uncertain. The ends were cut back, 2 bases at V and 8 bases at J, with 12 bases in the middle. There are 12 residues in the CDR3. The V gene's germline CDR1 is SQVTM and CDR2 ANQGSEA. The CDR3 DNA reads as TGCAGCGTTGAATCTACAAGGACGGGCTACACCTTC. The encoded protein is CSVESTRTGYTF.

On this clonotype: At one end, the junction sequence differs from germline, possibly due to a read error. The genes are TRBV7-8 and TRBJ2-7; TRBD1 matches 8 bases. The CDR3 runs 16 residues. Germline-derived CDR1 and CDR2 are SGHVS and FQNEAQ. The CDR3 reads CANSLDVTGASYEQYF. CDR3 bases: TGTGCCAACAGCTTAGATGTGACAGGGGCCTCCTACGAGCAGTACTTC.

This sequence joins TRBV7-9 and TRBJ2-2; 8 bases are shared with TRBD1. CDR1 is SEHNR and CDR2 is FQNEAQ in the germline V gene (reference sequence). V lost 3 bases and J lost 1; bases outside the gene matches: 7. The CDR3 sequence is 17 residues long. The CDR3 DNA is TGTGCCAGCAGCTTCCCACGGACAGGGAGGAACACCGGGGAGCTGTTTTTT. This codes for CASSFPRTGRNTGELFF.

The rearrangement uses TRBV20-1 and TRBJ1-5; D is perhaps TRBD1 (6 bases). This CDR3 is 14 amino acids long. CDR1 and CDR2 (germline): DFQATT, SNEGSKA (reference sequence). Trimming took off 5 bases at V and 4 bases at J, with 15 bases between the two ends. CDR3 bases: TGCAGTGCTCCCCGGCCAGGGGCGAATCAGCCCCAGCATTTT. Protein: CSAPRPGANQPQHF.

V usage is TRBV7-2 and J usage is TRBJ1-1, with D possibly matching TRBD1 (6 bases). Germline V gives CDR1 SGHTA, CDR2 FQGNSA. CDR3 length equals 14 residues. V was pared by 1 base and J by 6 bases, with 12 bases between. The CDR3 spells CASSLGLTGSEAFF. The CDR3 coding sequence is TGTGCCAGCAGCTTAGGACTTACAGGGTCTGAAGCTTTCTTT.

The rearrangement joins TRBV29-1 to TRBJ2-7; 8 bases are a match to TRBD1. V gave up 4 bases and J gave up 1 base; unmatched junction bases: 9. The germline gives CDR1 SQVTM, CDR2 ANQGSEA. The CDR3 spans 15 residues. The CDR3 nucleotides read TGCAGCGTTGGATGGACAGGGCTACCTTCCTACGAGCAGTACTTC. Translating gives CSVGWTGLPSYEQYF.

This clonotype has only a few counts. V gene TRBV5-8 combines with J gene TRBJ1-2; a possible D gene is TRBD1 (6 bases). V shed 0 bases and J shed 1 base, with 10 bases lying between them. Germline assignment: CDR1 SGHTS and CDR2 YDEGEE. This CDR3 has 15 residues. The CDR3 here is CASSLAGQRNYGYTF. The CDR3 DNA sequence: TGTGCCAGCAGCTTGGCGGGACAACGTAACTATGGCTACACCTTC.

The chain joins TRBV20-1 to TRBJ1-2; a weak D match, TRBD1 (5 bases). Trimming removed 3 bases from V and 8 bases from J, with 16 bases in between. From germline, CDR1 is DFQATT and CDR2 SNEGSKA (reference sequence). This CDR3 has 13 residues. Written as DNA, the CDR3 is TGCAGTGCTAGTTCCGGGGGAGGCTCGGGCTACACCTTC. Protein: CSASSGGGSGYTF.

The chain uses TRBV12-3 or TRBV12-4 and TRBJ1-1; TRBD1 might be the D (6 bases). Deletions cut 10 bases from V and 4 bases from J, with 19 bases between. The CDR3 covers 14 residues. CDR3 sequence: CATGGGAGFTEAFF. The CDR3 DNA sequence: TGTGCCACCGGGGGGGGGGCTGGTTTCACTGAAGCTTTCTTT.

The rearrangement links TRBV20-1 to TRBJ1-5; D is undetermined. CDR1 and CDR2 (germline): DFQATT, SNEGSKA (reference sequence). V lost 6 bases, J lost 5 bases, and 17 bases lay in between. This CDR3 is built from 14 residues. For the CDR3, the DNA is TGCAGTGCAGGCCCGTTGGATGGGGATCAGCCCCAGCATTTT. Protein: CSAGPLDGDQPQHF.

This chain links TRBV7-9 with TRBJ1-2; D might be TRBD1 (6 bases). The CDR3 is 13 residues long. Germline CDR1 reads SEHNR; CDR2 reads FQNEAQ (reference sequence). Deletions cut 5 bases from V and 5 bases from J, with 12 bases between. For the CDR3, the DNA is TGTGCCAGCAGCCGGAGACAGGCGTATGGCTACACCTTC. It specifies CASSRRQAYGYTF.

V and J are TRBV9 and TRBJ1-1, with D maybe TRBD1 (6 bases). V was clipped by 3 bases and J by 2 bases, with 14 bases between them. Germline V gene sequence: CDR1 SGDLS, CDR2 YYNGEE. The CDR3 runs to 15 residues. The CDR3 nucleotides are TGTGCCAGCAGCGCACAGGACAGACCTAACACTGAAGCTTTCTTT. It encodes CASSAQDRPNTEAFF.

In the case of this clonotype: Mismatch with germline at one junction end may stem from a read error. This sequence joins TRBV7-7 and TRBJ2-5, with TRBD2 matching over 7 bases. The CDR3 is 13 residues long. From germline, CDR1 is SSHAT and CDR2 FNYEAQ (reference sequence). CDR3 bases: TGTGCTAGCAGTTACAAGGGGAGGGGGACCCAGTACTTC. Its protein product is CASSYKGRGTQYF.

J is TRBJ2-5 and V is TRBV7-2, with D maybe TRBD2 (5 bases). This CDR3 region has 14 residues. The V gene lost 0 bases and the J gene lost 3 bases, with 8 bases spanning the gap. The germline CDR1 and CDR2 sequences are SGHTA and FQGNSA. The DNA for the CDR3 is TGTGCCAGCAGCTTAGCAAGCGGAAAAGAGACCCAGTACTTC. It codes for CASSLASGKETQYF.

This clonotype was recorded many times. CDR3 in amino acids: CSAGTGVDEQYF. The CDR3 DNA reads as TGCAGCGCCGGGACAGGCGTCGACGAGCAGTACTTC. V gene TRBV29-1 combines with J gene TRBJ2-7; TRBD1 matches 8 bases. Losses at the gene ends were 7 bases for V and 5 bases for J; bases not matched to a gene: 7. The germline V gene encodes CDR1 SQVTM and CDR2 ANQGSEA. The CDR3 spans 12 residues.

This clonotype was observed at least ten times. The chain joins TRBV15 to TRBJ1-5; D unclear. Germline CDR1 reads LNHNV; CDR2 reads YYDKDF (reference sequence). V was clipped by 1 base and J by 5 bases, with 6 bases between them. The CDR3 runs 13 residues. The CDR3 DNA sequence: TGTGCCACCAGCAGAGGCTCTGATCAGCCCCAGCATTTT. Its translation: CATSRGSDQPQHF.

This chain connects TRBV10-2 to TRBJ2-6; possible D gene TRBD1, 5 bases. With 11 bases removed from V and 0 bases from J, the gap between germline ends came to 14 bases. CDR3 length: 15 residues. Germline V gene sequence: CDR1 WSHSY, CDR2 SAAADI. The CDR3 here is CASSSDSSGANVLTF. CDR3 nucleotide sequence: TGCGCCTCCAGCAGTGACAGCTCTGGGGCCAACGTCCTGACTTTC.

The V gene is TRBV6-2 or TRBV6-3, the J gene TRBJ1-1; TRBD1 aligns across 8 bases. Germline values: CDR1 MNHEY, CDR2 SVGEGT. This CDR3 comprises 15 residues. The J segment lost 1 base and the V segment lost 5 bases, leaving 6 bases of the junction unmatched. The CDR3 is CASSRAGTGNTEAFF. For the CDR3, the DNA is TGTGCCAGCAGTCGCGCCGGGACAGGGAACACTGAAGCTTTCTTT.